Presented here are 30 T cell receptor beta chains from one specimen sequenced in a study of somatic mutations in cytotoxic T cells in rheumatoid arthritis. Assay: immunoSEQ multiplex PCR; the TCRdb copy retains only in-frame clones and omits some. The top ten hold more than 6.5% of the sample, which has approximately 30,000 clones, approximately 78% seen once. Sequenced input: CD8+ T cells sorted from blood. The source of these receptors is an adult with rheumatoid arthritis.

The chain has TRBV6-5 and TRBJ2-1; TRBD2 matches at 13 bases. V gave up 8 bases and J gave up 9 bases; unmatched junction bases: 10. This CDR3 region has 15 residues. The germline V gene encodes CDR1 MNHEY and CDR2 SVGAGI. CDR3 protein: CASSPALAGGGEQFF. The CDR3 nucleotides read TGTGCCAGCTCACCCGCACTAGCGGGGGGGGGTGAGCAGTTCTTC.

This rearrangement joins TRBV7-3 to TRBJ1-2, with D perhaps TRBD1 (5 bases). The CDR3 covers 15 residues. Looked up from germline, CDR1 is SGHTA and CDR2 is FQGTGA. V gave up 6 bases and J gave up 3 bases, with 17 bases separating them. CDR3 protein: CASSPAGRLHYGYTF. DNA of the CDR3: TGTGCCAGCAGTCCTGCGGGACGCCTCCACTATGGCTACACCTTC. Filled out from reference TRBV7-3 and TRBJ1-2, the complete variable domain reads GAGVSQTPSNKVTEKGKYVELRCDPISGHTALYWYRQSLGQGPEFLIYFQGTGAADDSGLPNDRFFAVRPEGSVSTLKIQRTERGDSAVYLCASSPAGRLHYGYTFGSGTRLTVV.

Worth noting for this clone: The junction departs from germline at one end; a sequencing error may be responsible. The genes are TRBV7-2 and TRBJ2-1, with a tentative D call TRBD2 (5 bases). The CDR3 is made up of 13 amino acids. CDR1 and CDR2 from the germline V gene are SGHTA and FQGNSA. CDR3 nucleotides: TGTGCCAGCAGCTTAACAAGCGGTCCCTCCGGGGTCTTC. This translates into CASSLTSGPSGVF.

This rearrangement joins TRBV6-5 to TRBJ2-7; a possible D gene is TRBD2 (5 bases). V was shortened by 1 base and J by 0 bases, with 7 bases between the two germline ends. Germline V gene sequence: CDR1 MNHEY, CDR2 SVGAGI. The CDR3 spans 14 residues. CDR3 residues: CASSYFGSSYEQYF. The CDR3 DNA is TGTGCCAGCAGTTACTTTGGGAGCTCCTACGAGCAGTACTTC.

The rearrangement links TRBV5-1 to TRBJ1-2, with D perhaps TRBD1 (5 bases). Trimming stripped 1 base from V and 7 bases from J, with 20 bases between. From germline, CDR1 is SGHRS and CDR2 YFSETQ. The CDR3 has 16 amino acids. The CDR3 is CASSLLGESIPSGYTF. DNA for the CDR3: TGCGCCAGCAGCTTGTTGGGGGAATCCATCCCCAGTGGCTACACCTTC.

This chain's CDR3 is CASSQDGRLVSTQHF. The CDR3, as DNA: TGCGCCAGCAGCCAAGATGGGCGCCTGGTCTCGACCCAGCATTTT. The chain uses TRBV4-1 and TRBJ1-5; no firm D call. Trimming removed 0 bases from V and 11 bases from J, with 17 bases in between. This CDR3 contains 15 residues. The germline V gene encodes CDR1 MGHRA and CDR2 YSYEKL.

The chain joins TRBV19 to TRBJ2-1, with D perhaps TRBD2 (6 bases). Germline CDR1 reads LNHDA; CDR2 reads SQIVND (reference sequence). The CDR3 length is 13 residues. Trimming shortened V by 7 bases and J by 7 bases, and 14 bases separated the two germline ends. CDR3 coding DNA: TGTGCCAGTAACGGGAGAACGAGGAATGAGCAGTTCTTC. Its protein product is CASNGRTRNEQFF.

This chain uses TRBV5-8 with TRBJ1-1, with D unresolved. Per the germline V gene, CDR1 is SGHTS and CDR2 is YDEGEE. This CDR3 spans 13 amino acids. V shed 0 bases and J shed 6 bases, with 9 bases lying between them. CDR3 DNA sequence: TGTGCCAGCAGCTTGGGAGGGAAGGCTGAAGCTTTCTTT. It specifies CASSLGGKAEAFF.

V and J are TRBV4-2 and TRBJ2-6, with D possibly being TRBD2 (5 bases). CDR1 is LGHNA and CDR2 is YNFKEQ in the germline V gene. CDR3 length equals 16 residues. Trimming left V 0 bases short and J 0 bases short, with 6 bases between. In DNA form, the CDR3 reads TGTGCCAGCAGCCAAGAGGGGAGCTCTGGGGCCAACGTCCTGACTTTC. It codes for CASSQEGSSGANVLTF.

The chain links TRBV4-3 to TRBJ2-5; D unresolved. Trimming took off 1 base at V and 2 bases at J, with 14 bases between the two ends. The germline V gene encodes CDR1 LGHNA and CDR2 YSLEER. The CDR3 spans 16 residues. The CDR3 coding sequence is TGCGCCAGCAGCCAAGTAGTAGGAGACCAACAAGAGACCCAGTACTTC. It is translated as CASSQVVGDQQETQYF.

This clone was counted between two and nine times. This chain links TRBV19 with TRBJ1-2, with D possibly being TRBD1 (5 bases). CDR1 and CDR2 (germline): LNHDA, SQIVND (reference sequence). The CDR3 consists of 13 residues. V dropped 6 bases and J dropped 8 bases, with 16 bases sitting between them. CDR3 residues: CASRERQTGGYTF. DNA of the CDR3: TGTGCCAGTAGAGAGAGACAGACCGGAGGCTACACCTTC. Together with reference TRBV19 and TRBJ1-2, the CDR3 gives the full variable domain: DGGITQSPKYLFRKEGQNVTLSCEQNLNHDAMYWYRQDPGQGLRLIYYSQIVNDFQKGDIAEGYSVSREKKESFPLTVTSAQKNPTAFYLCASRERQTGGYTFGSGTRLTVV.

This clone was detected only a few times. At one end the junction does not follow the germline gene, possibly because of a read error. CDR3 sequence: CASTVGISNTEAFF. For the CDR3, the DNA is TGTGCCAGCACCGTAGGGATCAGCAACACTGAAGCTTTCTTT. The V and J genes are TRBV9 and TRBJ1-1; D call uncertain. CDR1 is SGDLS and CDR2 is YYNGEE in the germline V gene. The CDR3 length is 14 residues.

The chain links TRBV29-1 to TRBJ2-7, with TRBD2 identical over 7 bases. Germline V gives CDR1 SQVTM, CDR2 ANQGSEA. Losses at the gene ends were 7 bases for V and 2 bases for J; bases not matched to a gene: 11. This CDR3 is built from 14 residues. The CDR3 here is CSALLGGITYEQYF. For the CDR3, the DNA is TGCAGCGCCCTGTTGGGGGGGATAACCTACGAGCAGTACTTC.

The chain couples TRBV6-1 to TRBJ2-3, with TRBD1 matching 9 bases. Germline CDR1 MNHNS, CDR2 SASEGT. The V segment lost 0 bases and the J segment 3 bases; nucleotides outside the gene matches: 4. CDR3 length: 16 amino acids. CDR3 sequence: CASSEAETGGTDTQYF. The CDR3 DNA is TGTGCCAGCAGTGAAGCGGAGACAGGGGGGACAGATACGCAGTATTTT.

Only a few counts were recorded for this clone. V gene TRBV5-5 combines with J gene TRBJ1-1, with 9 bases aligning to TRBD1. The CDR3 has 13 amino acids. The V segment lost 5 bases and the J segment 7 bases; nucleotides outside the gene matches: 6. The germline gives CDR1 SGHKS, CDR2 YYEKEE (reference sequence). The CDR3 sequence is CASRGQGFNEAFF. CDR3 coding DNA: TGTGCCAGCAGGGGACAGGGCTTCAATGAAGCTTTCTTT.

The CDR3 region is CASSPTRTGRAFF. As DNA, the CDR3 is TGTGCCAGCAGCCCTACCAGAACCGGGAGGGCTTTCTTT. The chain couples TRBV14 to TRBJ1-1; D remains unclear. The CDR3 contains 13 residues. Germline lookup yields CDR1 SGHDN and CDR2 FVKESK. Trimming shortened V by 4 bases and J by 11 bases, and 17 bases separated the two germline ends.

The chain uses TRBV6-1 and TRBJ1-6; D possibly corresponds to TRBD1 (6 bases). The germline CDR1 and CDR2 sequences are MNHNS and SASEGT. The CDR3 totals 16 residues. The ends were cut back, 1 base at V and 9 bases at J, with 16 bases in the middle. In nucleotides, the CDR3 is TGTGCCAGCAGTGAAGAAATGGGGGGGCGTATTTCACCCCTCCACTTT. This sequence encodes CASSEEMGGRISPLHF.

This clone was found once. CDR3 in amino acids: CASSLGTGTGGPPYEQYF. DNA for the CDR3: TGTGCCAGCAGCTTAGGGACGGGCACGGGGGGGCCTCCCTACGAGCAGTACTTC. The rearrangement uses TRBV7-8 and TRBJ2-7; 8 bases line up with TRBD2. The germline CDR1 and CDR2 sequences are SGHVS and FQNEAQ. Trimming at V came to 1 base and at J to 2 bases, leaving 13 bases not matched to a gene. The CDR3 is made up of 18 amino acids.

The chain recombines TRBV6-4 with TRBJ2-3, with 8 bases aligning to TRBD1. From germline, CDR1 is MRHNA and CDR2 SNTAGT. Trimming removed 5 bases from V and 2 bases from J; junction bases left unmatched: 6. CDR3 size: 15 residues. This chain's CDR3 is CASSSGTGHTDTQYF. CDR3 DNA: TGTGCCAGCAGTTCCGGGACAGGACACACAGATACGCAGTATTTT.

The chain couples TRBV14 to TRBJ1-2; D possibly corresponds to TRBD1 (5 bases). V was pared by 0 bases and J by 3 bases, with 8 bases between. Germline assignment: CDR1 SGHDN and CDR2 FVKESK. The CDR3 has 14 residues. CDR3 in amino acids: CASSQDGGDYGYTF. CDR3 bases: TGTGCCAGCAGCCAAGATGGGGGGGACTATGGCTACACCTTC. Complete variable domain (other parts from reference TRBV14 and TRBJ1-2): EAGVTQFPSHSVIEKGQTVTLRCDPISGHDNLYWYRRVMGKEIKFLLHFVKESKQDESGMPNNRFLAERTGGTYSTLKVQPAELEDSGVYFCASSQDGGDYGYTFGSGTRLTVV.

The chain uses TRBV4-1 and TRBJ1-6; 7 positions match TRBD1. Trimming cost V 1 base and J 10 bases; bases outside gene matches: 10. The CDR3 is made up of 16 amino acids. CDR1 and CDR2 from the germline V gene are MGHRA and YSYEKL. CDR3 in amino acids: CASSQVGTDRSSPLHF. The CDR3 region has the DNA TGCGCCAGCAGCCAAGTCGGGACAGACCGTTCCTCACCCCTCCACTTT.

The genes are TRBV7-6 and TRBJ2-7; D may be TRBD2 (5 bases). V was shortened by 5 bases and J by 3 bases, with 14 bases between the two germline ends. Germline CDR1 and CDR2: SGHVS and FNYEAQ. The CDR3 has 14 residues. The DNA of the CDR3 is TGTGCCAGCAGCCCAGGACTGAACTTCTACGAGCAGTACTTC. This encodes CASSPGLNFYEQYF.

The chain recombines TRBV12-2 with TRBJ1-2; the D segment call TRBD1 is taken from the table without a DNA check. TRBV12-2 is assigned pseudogene status. The CDR3 contains 17 residues. DNA of the CDR3: TGTGCAAGTCGCTCCCAGGGCAGTCCCTCTGAGTTTTATGGCTACACCTTC. Protein sequence: CASRSQGSPSEFYGYTF.

The chain couples TRBV5-4 to TRBJ2-7, with a weak D call TRBD1 (7 bases). Germline loops: CDR1 SGHNT, CDR2 YYREEE (reference sequence). CDR3 size: 16 residues. V was cut by 1 base and J by 2 bases, with 16 bases left in between. The CDR3, as DNA: TGTGCCAGCAGCTTGCAGGGGGACGGGGGAACCTACGAGCAGTACTTC. Protein product: CASSLQGDGGTYEQYF. The full variable domain, completed using reference TRBV5-4 and TRBJ2-7, is ETGVTQSPTHLIKTRGQQVTLRCSSQSGHNTVSWYQQALGQGPQFIFQYYREEENGRGNFPPRFSGLQFPNYSSELNVNALELDDSALYLCASSLQGDGGTYEQYFGPGTRLTVT.

The V gene is TRBV6-5, the J gene TRBJ1-1, with D possibly TRBD1 on 6 matching bases. This CDR3 contains 13 residues. V lost 4 bases and J lost 1, with 7 bases in between. The germline gives CDR1 MNHEY, CDR2 SVGAGI. CDR3 protein: CASSWTENTEAFF. The CDR3 DNA follows: TGTGCCAGCAGTTGGACAGAGAACACTGAAGCTTTCTTT.

J is TRBJ1-2 and V is TRBV27, with 9 bases matching TRBD1. Germline assignment: CDR1 MNHEY and CDR2 SMNVEV (reference sequence). This CDR3 contains 16 residues. With V trimmed by 6 bases and J by 5 bases, 13 bases remained unmatched. The CDR3 bases are TGTGCCAGCAGCAAAACCCCACAGGGGGCAAGATATGGCTACACCTTC. It codes for CASSKTPQGARYGYTF.

The gene calls are TRBV7-9 and TRBJ2-2; 7 bases match TRBD2. Germline CDR1 reads SEHNR; CDR2 reads FQNEAQ (reference sequence). V gave up 4 bases and J gave up 4 bases; unmatched junction bases: 12. The CDR3 has 17 residues. CDR3 protein: CASSSGGPKGGTGELFF. CDR3 bases: TGTGCCAGCAGCTCGGGGGGACCGAAGGGCGGCACCGGGGAGCTGTTTTTT.

The chain has TRBV30 and TRBJ1-1, with 7 bases fitting TRBD1. V dropped 5 bases and J dropped 2; count of bases not matched to a gene: 5. CDR3 size: 13 residues. From germline, CDR1 is GTSNPN and CDR2 SVGIG (reference sequence). The CDR3 DNA reads as TGTGCCTGGGGCCAGGGGGGCAACACTGAAGCTTTCTTT. Translated: CAWGQGGNTEAFF.

Here the CDR3 DNA reads TGTGCCAGCAGTTTAGGGGGGAGTCCCTACGAGCAGTACTTC. This encodes CASSLGGSPYEQYF. The gene calls are TRBV27 and TRBJ2-7, with D perhaps matching TRBD2 (6 bases). The V gene lost 2 bases and the J gene lost 2 bases, with 10 bases spanning the gap. Germline V CDR1 and CDR2: MNHEY, SMNVEV (reference sequence). The CDR3 covers 14 residues.

This clone has more than one count but fewer than ten. The genes are TRBV19 and TRBJ2-7; 9 positions agree with TRBD2. V shed 4 bases, J shed 7 bases, and the junction held 5 bases outside the gene matches. The CDR3 runs to 13 residues. Germline values: CDR1 LNHDA, CDR2 SQIVND (reference sequence). The CDR3 protein is CASSTGLAAEQYF. CDR3 in DNA: TGTGCCAGTAGTACGGGACTAGCCGCGGAGCAGTACTTC. Combining the CDR3 with reference TRBV19 and TRBJ2-7 gives the whole variable domain DGGITQSPKYLFRKEGQNVTLSCEQNLNHDAMYWYRQDPGQGLRLIYYSQIVNDFQKGDIAEGYSVSREKKESFPLTVTSAQKNPTAFYLCASSTGLAAEQYFGPGTRLTVT.